This T cell receptor (beta chain) originates from a study of regulatory T cells in long-lasting Graves disease. Study overall: Over 5 years on antithyroid drugs plus positive TSH receptor antibodies marked Graves' disease as persistent.

The time point was: persistent/refractory GD, antithyroid drugs over 5 years with positive TRAb. The TCR library was made from RNA extracted from PBMCs. The CDR3 is 18 amino acids. Germline V lookup: CDR1 LNHDA, CDR2 SQIVND (reference sequence). Trimming removed 5 bases from V and 3 bases from J, with 22 bases in between. Study-wide results and caveats: Patients with persistent disease shared 2,500 to 3,500 public clonotypes, outpacing the approximately 950 shared by new patients. The study found TRBV28, TRBJ1-2 and TRBJ2-5 favored in persistent disease.

Library construction for TCR beta used iRepertoire HTBI primers and Arm-PCR of CDR3 regions. Authors' analysis steps: Throughout the samples, researchers identified some 57 TRBV and approximately 15 TRBJ segments. Via MiXCR, TCRdb re-called the multiplex PCR reads, giving one row per CDR3 protein. The V and J calls were not made by the authors but by TCRdb's processing. This table holds fewer than 600,000 distinct CDR3 sequences, approximately 22% found once. This clonotype came up a few times. Its antigen is unknown. V usage is TRBV19 and J usage is TRBJ2-2, with D tentatively TRBD1 or TRBD2 (5 bases each). This receptor was identified in a female donor with Graves disease. The input for sequencing was peripheral blood mononuclear cells (PBMCs), taken when the disease was refractory, from a patient treated with antithyroid drugs. CDR3 nucleotide sequence: TGTGCCAGTAGTTCTGGGGGATGGCAGGGAAAGGACACCGGGGAGCTGTTTTTT. This translates into CASSSGGWQGKDTGELFF. Full variable domain (missing parts from reference TRBV19 and TRBJ2-2): DGGITQSPKYLFRKEGQNVTLSCEQNLNHDAMYWYRQDPGQGLRLIYYSQIVNDFQKGDIAEGYSVSREKKESFPLTVTSAQKNPTAFYLCASSSGGWQGKDTGELFFGEGSRLTVL.